Listed below are T cell receptor beta chains from one sample, sequenced in a study of T-cell memory formation after mild COVID-19. TCRdb redid the calling of the 5' RACE reads with MiXCR, one entry per CDR3 protein. This sample has about 430,000 distinct CDR3 sequences, with approximately 19% found just once. The source material was PBMCs or a T cell subset sorted from them (not recorded which). The receptor set was obtained from a man between 18 and 29 years old who had mild COVID-19 (a few samples of this study predate the infection). Cell type and time point are not known. Each CDR3 is given without its conserved first and last residue. Each record gives: V gene, J gene, CDR3 protein.

TRBV12-3/TRBV12-4	TRBJ2-2	ASSLGLAGAGELF
TRBV9	TRBJ2-1	ASSVEGDFYNEQF
TRBV18	TRBJ2-1	ASSPPGLGADNEQF
TRBV6-1	TRBJ2-7	AGGDGYEQY
TRBV5-5	TRBJ2-1	ASRRDRSYNEQF
TRBV20-1	TRBJ1-2	SATGQGEYYGYT
TRBV9	TRBJ1-3	ASSSGQSSGNTIY
TRBV5-5	TRBJ1-3	ASSWTGGIGNTIY
TRBV12-3/TRBV12-4	TRBJ1-1	AGSDRSSTEAF
TRBV15	TRBJ2-7	ATSSPGTSDYEQY
TRBV11-2	TRBJ2-7	ASSVDITGEQY
TRBV5-1	TRBJ2-1	ASSLVGGGDEQF
TRBV7-6	TRBJ2-3	ASSFGSGYTDTQY
TRBV7-6	TRBJ1-2	ASSSSPHGGNYGYT
TRBV29-1	TRBJ2-1	SGDLVGGGLVEQF
TRBV11-2	TRBJ1-4	ASSRTYGATNEKLF
TRBV7-2	TRBJ2-5	ASSFGLAGVGETQY
TRBV12-3/TRBV12-4	TRBJ1-5	ASTAPGVEQPQH
TRBV29-1	TRBJ2-5	SVGFRVYQETQY
TRBV19	TRBJ1-1	ASSVGGWGPHTEAF
TRBV5-1	TRBJ1-1	ASSKLDNTEAF
TRBV5-1	TRBJ1-6	ASKEGQTANSPLH
TRBV6-2/TRBV6-3	TRBJ2-3	ASSYEALGGDTQY
TRBV6-2/TRBV6-3	TRBJ2-2	ASLDGVPNTGELF
TRBV12-3/TRBV12-4	TRBJ2-3	ASSRRGRGDTDTQY
TRBV12-3/TRBV12-4	TRBJ1-2	ASSPKGVRYGYT
TRBV20-1	TRBJ1-6	SARDPRAGSSPLH
TRBV20-1	TRBJ2-3	SARSGGPETQY
TRBV12-5	TRBJ1-6	ASGLGLPGSPLH
TRBV5-6	TRBJ1-6	ASSRGGRLNSPLH
TRBV5-5	TRBJ2-6	ASSRGTATSGANVLT
TRBV9	TRBJ1-4	ASSPSVATNEKLF
TRBV6-5	TRBJ1-5	ASSRLSLGGQPQH
TRBV5-5	TRBJ2-5	ASSLTGGSQETQY
TRBV9	TRBJ1-1	ASSVGQVEFGAF
TRBV7-9	TRBJ2-1	ASSPGRTANEQF
TRBV18	TRBJ2-2	ASSPQGNTGELF